This entry lists 25 T cell receptor beta chains sequenced from one sample in a study of T-cell memory formation after mild COVID-19. TCRdb reprocessed the 5' RACE reads via MiXCR and lists one record per CDR3 protein. The sample has almost 45,000 distinct CDR3 sequences, roughly 7% seen once. The sample consisted of PBMCs or a T cell subset sorted from them (not recorded which). Receptors originate from an adult who had mild COVID-19 (a few samples of this study predate the infection). Cell type and time point are not known.

This clonotype was observed at least ten times. The CDR3 region is CASYSSFEQFF. The CDR3 nucleotides are TGTGCCAGCTACTCTAGCTTTGAGCAGTTCTTC. V gene TRBV12-3 or TRBV12-4 combines with J gene TRBJ2-1, with D perhaps matching TRBD2 (5 bases). The V and J ends lost 8 bases and 9 bases respectively, with 11 bases between them. The CDR3 has 11 amino acids.

The J gene is TRBJ2-5, the V gene TRBV30, with D perhaps matching TRBD1 (6 bases). The CDR3 runs 14 residues. With 2 bases removed from V and 4 bases from J, the gap between germline ends came to 14 bases. Per the germline V gene, CDR1 is GTSNPN and CDR2 is SVGIG (reference sequence). The CDR3 DNA reads TGTGCCTGGAGTTCTATTGCCAGGGGAGAGACCCAGTACTTC. This codes for CAWSSIARGETQYF. Full variable domain (outside the CDR3, taken from reference TRBV30 and TRBJ2-5): SQTIHQWPATLVQPVGSPLSLECTVEGTSNPNLYWYRQAAGRGLQLLFYSVGIGQISSEVPQNLSASRPQDRQFILSSKKLLLSDSGFYLCAWSSIARGETQYFGPGTRLLVL.

This clonotype was counted many times. The chain joins TRBV12-3 or TRBV12-4 to TRBJ2-3, with D perhaps assigned TRBD1 or TRBD2 (5 bases each). The V gene lost 2 bases and the J gene lost 1 base, with 10 bases spanning the gap. There are 15 residues in the CDR3. The CDR3, as DNA: TGTGCCAGCAGTTTATATGGGGGACGCACAGATACGCAGTATTTT. Residues: CASSLYGGRTDTQYF.

This clonotype has at least ten counts. The genes are TRBV12-3 or TRBV12-4 and TRBJ2-7; TRBD2 might be the D (5 bases). CDR3 length: 12 amino acids. Between the trimmed V and J ends, which lost 6 bases and 8 bases, there was a span of 14 bases. In DNA form, the CDR3 reads TGTGCCAGCAGCTCTAGCCGGCAGCAGCAGTACTTC. Its protein product is CASSSSRQQQYF.

The table lists this clonotype with a few counts. The rearrangement joins TRBV4-2 to TRBJ1-2; 11 positions match TRBD1. CDR1 LGHNA and CDR2 YNFKEQ come from the germline V gene. With V trimmed by 0 bases and J by 1 base, 1 base remained unmatched. The length of the CDR3 is 16 residues. In DNA form, the CDR3 reads TGTGCCAGCAGCCAAGACGGGACAGGGGGTAACTATGGCTACACCTTC. This codes for CASSQDGTGGNYGYTF.

This clonotype came up many times. The rearrangement joins TRBV27 to TRBJ1-5; no definite D call. CDR1 is MNHEY, CDR2 SMNVEV, per germline (reference sequence). The CDR3 runs to 13 residues. The V end lost 4 bases, the J end lost 6 bases, and 10 bases lay between the germline ends. This CDR3 is CASSSSSTQPQHF. The CDR3, as DNA: TGTGCCAGCAGTTCCAGCAGTACTCAGCCCCAGCATTTT.

This clonotype was detected many times. J is TRBJ1-5 and V is TRBV24-1; 7 nucleotides align to TRBD1. Germline-derived CDR1 and CDR2 are KGHDR and SFDVKD. J was trimmed by 2 bases and V by 3 bases; bases with no gene match: 6. This CDR3 has 16 amino acids. CDR3 coding DNA: TGTGCCACCAGTGATAGCTCCGGGACAGGCAATCAGCCCCAGCATTTT. It is translated as CATSDSSGTGNQPQHF.

This clonotype was seen repeatedly, ten times or more. J is TRBJ2-7 and V is TRBV3-1; D is ambiguous. CDR1 is LGHDT and CDR2 is YNNKEL in the germline V gene (reference sequence). Trimming pared 0 bases from V and 2 bases from J, leaving 11 bases between. This CDR3 is built from 15 residues. The CDR3 loop is CASSQDFRTAYEQYF. CDR3 coding DNA: TGTGCCAGCAGCCAAGATTTCAGAACAGCCTACGAGCAGTACTTC.

V gene TRBV12-3 or TRBV12-4 combines with J gene TRBJ2-7; 9 positions match TRBD2. The CDR3 consists of 13 residues. J lost 7 bases, V lost 5 bases, and 6 bases had no gene match. Here the CDR3 reads CASSRGGAGEQYF. The CDR3 DNA reads TGTGCCAGCAGTCGCGGGGGGGCCGGTGAGCAGTACTTC.

The rearrangement uses TRBV19 and TRBJ2-1, with D perhaps TRBD2 (5 bases). Germline V gene sequence: CDR1 LNHDA, CDR2 SQIVND (reference sequence). This CDR3 spans 14 amino acids. Between the trimmed V and J ends, which lost 7 bases and 0 bases, there was a span of 10 bases. As DNA, the CDR3 is TGTGCCAGTAAAAAGCGGTCCTCCTACAATGAGCAGTTCTTC. Translating gives CASKKRSSYNEQFF.

This clonotype has a count of ten or more. The V and J genes are TRBV5-1 and TRBJ1-4; no clear D gene. V lost 4 bases, J lost 6 bases, and 10 bases lay in between. The CDR3 has 13 amino acids. Germline V gives CDR1 SGHRS, CDR2 YFSETQ. In DNA form, the CDR3 reads TGCGCCAGCAGCCCCACCGGGGATGAAAAACTGTTTTTT. This codes for CASSPTGDEKLFF.

This clonotype was recorded at least ten times. The CDR3 sequence: CASSPKAVTGGHGSNQPQHF. The CDR3 DNA follows: TGTGCCAGCAGCCCAAAAGCGGTAACAGGGGGCCATGGGAGCAATCAGCCCCAGCATTTT. The gene calls are TRBV4-2 and TRBJ1-5, with TRBD1 identical over 9 bases. The germline V gene encodes CDR1 LGHNA and CDR2 YNFKEQ. V was clipped by 4 bases and J by 1 base; unmatched bases: 17. This CDR3 contains 20 residues.

In its sample, this clonotype was seen a few times. This sequence joins TRBV5-1 and TRBJ2-2; D gene ambiguous. V was cut by 0 bases and J by 2 bases, with 5 bases left in between. CDR3 length: 14 amino acids. Germline lookup yields CDR1 SGHRS and CDR2 YFSETQ. The CDR3 loop reads CASSLDSNTGELFF. The CDR3 DNA follows: TGCGCCAGCAGCTTGGACTCCAACACCGGGGAGCTGTTTTTT. The full variable domain, with the rest looked up from reference TRBV5-1 and TRBJ2-2, is KAGVTQTPRYLIKTRGQQVTLSCSPISGHRSVSWYQQTPGQGLQFLFEYFSETQRNKGNFPGRFSGRQFSNSRSEMNVSTLELGDSALYLCASSLDSNTGELFFGEGSRLTVL.

The chain couples TRBV29-1 to TRBJ2-1; no definite D call. The ends were cut back, 4 bases at V and 0 bases at J, with 10 bases in the middle. The germline V gene encodes CDR1 SQVTM and CDR2 ANQGSEA. The CDR3 consists of 14 residues. The CDR3 DNA follows: TGCAGCGTTGGAGCCATGAGCTCCTACAATGAGCAGTTCTTC. This sequence encodes CSVGAMSSYNEQFF.

In its sample, this clonotype was seen many times. The V and J genes are TRBV7-9 and TRBJ2-7; 10 bases fit TRBD2. CDR3 length: 15 amino acids. Unmatched junction bases numbered 6, after V lost 1 base and J lost 6 bases. Germline CDR1 SEHNR, CDR2 FQNEAQ (reference sequence). CDR3 DNA sequence: TGTGCCAGCAGCTTAGACTGGCTAGCGGGAGTCGAGCAGTACTTC. It encodes CASSLDWLAGVEQYF.

This clonotype has a handful of counts. The chain employs TRBV6-1 and TRBJ2-2; TRBD1 might be the D (5 bases). This CDR3 has 13 amino acids. V lost 2 bases to trimming and J lost 10 bases, with 11 bases between them. Looked up from germline, CDR1 is MNHNS and CDR2 is SASEGT. CDR3 protein: CASSEYGHLELFF. The CDR3 DNA sequence: TGTGCCAGCAGTGAATACGGACATCTGGAGCTGTTTTTT.

This clonotype was seen at least ten times. This chain links TRBV5-6 with TRBJ1-2; the D is unclear. There are 16 residues in the CDR3. Germline values: CDR1 SGHDT, CDR2 YYEEEE. V shed 0 bases and J shed 4 bases, with 16 bases lying between them. CDR3 residues: CASSLGFGQLGYGYTF. CDR3 coding DNA: TGTGCCAGCAGCTTGGGCTTCGGGCAGTTGGGCTATGGCTACACCTTC.

This clonotype showed up just a few times. V is TRBV12-3 or TRBV12-4 and J is TRBJ1-4; D remains ambiguous. Between the trimmed V and J ends, which lost 3 bases and 0 bases, there was a span of 5 bases. The CDR3 is 14 residues long. The CDR3 spells CASSFSATNEKLFF. DNA for the CDR3: TGTGCCAGCAGTTTCTCCGCAACTAATGAAAAACTGTTTTTT.

This clonotype was counted ten times or more. J is TRBJ2-6 and V is TRBV24-1; 7 bases are shared with TRBD1. J lost 4 bases, V lost 7 bases, and 6 bases had no gene match. This CDR3 region has 15 residues. The germline gives CDR1 KGHDR, CDR2 SFDVKD. The CDR3 DNA reads TGTGCCACCAGCGACAGGGCGCCGGGGGCCAACGTCCTGACTTTC. Its translation: CATSDRAPGANVLTF.

The sample holds many counts of this clonotype. The rearrangement links TRBV20-1 to TRBJ1-5; TRBD1 might be the D (5 bases). Trimming took off 0 bases at V and 5 bases at J, with 14 bases between the two ends. The CDR3 contains 15 residues. The V gene's germline CDR1 is DFQATT and CDR2 SNEGSKA (reference sequence). DNA of the CDR3: TGCAGTGCTAGAGATCCCGGGGGTCACCATCAGCCCCAGCATTTT. Protein product: CSARDPGGHHQPQHF.

The chain carries TRBV4-3 and TRBJ2-7; 10 bases fit TRBD2. CDR3 size: 15 residues. J gave up 2 bases and V 2 bases, and 3 bases lay outside the gene matches. The germline V gene has CDR1 LGHNA and CDR2 YSLEER. CDR3 in DNA: TGCGCCAGCAGCCAAAGAGCGGGAGGGCCCTACGAGCAGTACTTC. It yields the protein CASSQRAGGPYEQYF.

This clonotype was picked up many times. The gene calls are TRBV7-2 and TRBJ2-6, with 7 bases matching TRBD2. J lost 0 bases, V lost 6 bases, and 5 bases had no gene match. Germline V CDR1 and CDR2: SGHTA, FQGNSA. CDR3 length equals 16 residues. The CDR3 DNA follows: TGTGCCAGCAGGTCCGGGGGGAGCTCTGGGGCCAACGTCCTGACTTTC. Its translation: CASRSGGSSGANVLTF.

As for this clonotype: Given a much more abundant clone one base away, this may be a read error. The rearrangement links TRBV5-1 to TRBJ2-1; tentative D call: TRBD2 (5 bases). The ends were cut back, 2 bases at V and 13 bases at J, with 16 bases in the middle. The germline gives CDR1 SGHRS, CDR2 YFSETQ. This CDR3 has 13 residues. CDR3 protein: CASSFDSGFNQFF. The CDR3 bases are TGCGCCAGCAGCTTTGATTCGGGATTTAATCAGTTCTTC.

In its sample, this clonotype was seen a few times. The V gene is TRBV18, the J gene TRBJ1-1; 8 nucleotides match TRBD1. The CDR3 is 17 amino acids. Germline CDR1 KGHSH, CDR2 LQKENI. V dropped 4 bases and J dropped 6; count of bases not matched to a gene: 16. The CDR3 bases are TGTGCCAGCTCACGAGGACAGGGAAACTCACGGAGGGCTGAAGCTTTCTTT. This codes for CASSRGQGNSRRAEAFF.

In this sample, this clonotype turned up a few times. This chain joins TRBV11-3 and TRBJ1-1; TRBD1 is a possible D gene (6 bases). Germline-derived CDR1 and CDR2 are SGHNT and YENEEA. V was cut by 6 bases and J by 12 bases, with 17 bases left in between. The CDR3 runs to 12 residues. The DNA for the CDR3 is TGTGCCAGCAGACTACAGGACCGGGACACTTTCTTT. This sequence encodes CASRLQDRDTFF.